A selection of T cell receptor beta chains follows, all from one sample in a study of blood T cell repertoires in COVID-19. The method was immunoSEQ multiplex PCR; TCRdb's version includes in-frame clones alone and lacks a portion of them. The sample has a few hundred thousand clones, 83% seen once. The sample taken for sequencing was peripheral blood. The receptor set was obtained from a woman between 45 and 65 years old with acute or convalescent COVID-19. The CDR3 runs from the conserved cysteine through the conserved F or W. The order of the fields is D gene, J gene, V gene, clone size, CDR3 DNA, CDR3 protein. A D gene is named only where the DNA matches it firmly. Clone size is stated in some rows and not others, as once, few, many or a class when expanded.

D gene: .; J gene: TRBJ1-4; V gene: TRBV2; clone size: .; CDR3 DNA: TGTGCCAGCAGTGACGGTCTTAATGAAAAACTGTTTTTT; CDR3 protein: CASSDGLNEKLFF
D gene: .; J gene: TRBJ1-5; V gene: TRBV19; clone size: .; CDR3 DNA: TGTGCCAGTAGCCCCCAGGGTCAGCCCCAGCATTTT; CDR3 protein: CASSPQGQPQHF
D gene: TRBD1; J gene: TRBJ1-5; V gene: TRBV19; clone size: .; CDR3 DNA: TGTGCCAGTACCTCCAGGGGGGCAGCAAATAGCAATCAGCCCCAGCATTTT; CDR3 protein: CASTSRGAANSNQPQHF
D gene: .; J gene: TRBJ2-2; V gene: TRBV6-6; clone size: .; CDR3 DNA: TGTGCCAGCATCGGACAGTCGAACACCGGGGAGCTGTTTTTT; CDR3 protein: CASIGQSNTGELFF
D gene: .; J gene: TRBJ2-5; V gene: TRBV15; clone size: once; CDR3 DNA: TGTGCCACCAGCACAGACCAGGGGAAAGAGACCCAGTACTTC; CDR3 protein: CATSTDQGKETQYF
D gene: .; J gene: TRBJ2-5; V gene: TRBV30; clone size: .; CDR3 DNA: TGTGCCTGGAGTGTTTTGGGACTCGGGGGAGAGACCCAGTACTTC; CDR3 protein: CAWSVLGLGGETQYF
D gene: TRBD2; J gene: TRBJ2-1; V gene: TRBV5-1; clone size: .; CDR3 DNA: TGCGCCAGCAGTTCCGGGGGGGCCCAGCATGAGCAGTTCTTC; CDR3 protein: CASSSGGAQHEQFF
D gene: TRBD1; J gene: TRBJ2-1; V gene: TRBV27; clone size: .; CDR3 DNA: TGTGCCAGCAGCCGCACAGGGGGCCAGAACGGCAATGAGCAGTTCTTC; CDR3 protein: CASSRTGGQNGNEQFF
D gene: .; J gene: TRBJ1-6; V gene: TRBV11-2; clone size: .; CDR3 DNA: TGTGCCAGCAGTCATTTGGAGTATAATTCACCCCTCCACTTT; CDR3 protein: CASSHLEYNSPLHF
D gene: .; J gene: TRBJ2-2; V gene: TRBV5-6; clone size: .; CDR3 DNA: TGTGCCAGCAGCTTCACTACCGGGGAGCTGTTTTTT; CDR3 protein: CASSFTTGELFF
D gene: TRBD2; J gene: TRBJ2-7; V gene: TRBV7-2; clone size: .; CDR3 DNA: TGTGCCAGCAGCTTAGCGGCAGGACTAGCGGCCCGGTACGAGCAGTACTTC; CDR3 protein: CASSLAAGLAARYEQYF
D gene: .; J gene: TRBJ2-5; V gene: TRBV13; clone size: .; CDR3 DNA: TGTGCCAGCAGCTTACAGGGTGGAGAGACCCAGTACTTC; CDR3 protein: CASSLQGGETQYF
D gene: TRBD2; J gene: TRBJ2-3; V gene: TRBV29-1; clone size: .; CDR3 DNA: TGCAGCGTGGGGGGGTCGGGGCCAGATACGCAGTATTTT; CDR3 protein: CSVGGSGPDTQYF
D gene: .; J gene: TRBJ1-1; V gene: TRBV10-3; clone size: .; CDR3 DNA: TGTGCCATCAGTGAGGCCAGGGGCGACACTGAAGCTTTCTTT; CDR3 protein: CAISEARGDTEAFF
D gene: .; J gene: TRBJ2-2; V gene: TRBV28; clone size: .; CDR3 DNA: TGTGCCAGCAGACAGGGCACCGGGGAGCTGTTTTTT; CDR3 protein: CASRQGTGELFF
D gene: TRBD1; J gene: TRBJ1-4; V gene: TRBV5-4; clone size: .; CDR3 DNA: TGTGCCAGCAGCTCGGGACAGAACGTTGCAACTAATGAAAAACTGTTTTTT; CDR3 protein: CASSSGQNVATNEKLFF